This TCR beta chain comes out of a study of cytomegalovirus exposure and HLA in healthy donors. General observations from the study: In a later analysis, HLA-associated beta chains showed higher expansion and lower generation probabilities than comparable chains.

CDR1 and CDR2 (germline): SGHNT, YYREEE (reference sequence). V was clipped by 2 bases and J by 4 bases; unmatched bases: 10. The CDR3 is 17 residues long. A note on this clone: Its specificity is not known.

PCR was performed using 60 Vbeta and 13 Jbeta primers. The repertoire was sequenced with immunoSEQ multiplex PCR; TCRdb's copy has only in-frame clones and lacks some. The table has roughly 180,000 clones, 60% to 85% seen once. The sequence derives from a man younger than 35 in good health and CMV-seronegative. The sequenced material came from PBMCs. This sequence joins TRBV5-4 and TRBJ2-5; the match to TRBD2 covers 11 bases. The CDR3 loop reads CASSFGISSGGTETQYF. In nucleotides, the CDR3 is TGTGCCAGCAGCTTCGGCATTTCTAGCGGGGGGACAGAGACCCAGTACTTC.